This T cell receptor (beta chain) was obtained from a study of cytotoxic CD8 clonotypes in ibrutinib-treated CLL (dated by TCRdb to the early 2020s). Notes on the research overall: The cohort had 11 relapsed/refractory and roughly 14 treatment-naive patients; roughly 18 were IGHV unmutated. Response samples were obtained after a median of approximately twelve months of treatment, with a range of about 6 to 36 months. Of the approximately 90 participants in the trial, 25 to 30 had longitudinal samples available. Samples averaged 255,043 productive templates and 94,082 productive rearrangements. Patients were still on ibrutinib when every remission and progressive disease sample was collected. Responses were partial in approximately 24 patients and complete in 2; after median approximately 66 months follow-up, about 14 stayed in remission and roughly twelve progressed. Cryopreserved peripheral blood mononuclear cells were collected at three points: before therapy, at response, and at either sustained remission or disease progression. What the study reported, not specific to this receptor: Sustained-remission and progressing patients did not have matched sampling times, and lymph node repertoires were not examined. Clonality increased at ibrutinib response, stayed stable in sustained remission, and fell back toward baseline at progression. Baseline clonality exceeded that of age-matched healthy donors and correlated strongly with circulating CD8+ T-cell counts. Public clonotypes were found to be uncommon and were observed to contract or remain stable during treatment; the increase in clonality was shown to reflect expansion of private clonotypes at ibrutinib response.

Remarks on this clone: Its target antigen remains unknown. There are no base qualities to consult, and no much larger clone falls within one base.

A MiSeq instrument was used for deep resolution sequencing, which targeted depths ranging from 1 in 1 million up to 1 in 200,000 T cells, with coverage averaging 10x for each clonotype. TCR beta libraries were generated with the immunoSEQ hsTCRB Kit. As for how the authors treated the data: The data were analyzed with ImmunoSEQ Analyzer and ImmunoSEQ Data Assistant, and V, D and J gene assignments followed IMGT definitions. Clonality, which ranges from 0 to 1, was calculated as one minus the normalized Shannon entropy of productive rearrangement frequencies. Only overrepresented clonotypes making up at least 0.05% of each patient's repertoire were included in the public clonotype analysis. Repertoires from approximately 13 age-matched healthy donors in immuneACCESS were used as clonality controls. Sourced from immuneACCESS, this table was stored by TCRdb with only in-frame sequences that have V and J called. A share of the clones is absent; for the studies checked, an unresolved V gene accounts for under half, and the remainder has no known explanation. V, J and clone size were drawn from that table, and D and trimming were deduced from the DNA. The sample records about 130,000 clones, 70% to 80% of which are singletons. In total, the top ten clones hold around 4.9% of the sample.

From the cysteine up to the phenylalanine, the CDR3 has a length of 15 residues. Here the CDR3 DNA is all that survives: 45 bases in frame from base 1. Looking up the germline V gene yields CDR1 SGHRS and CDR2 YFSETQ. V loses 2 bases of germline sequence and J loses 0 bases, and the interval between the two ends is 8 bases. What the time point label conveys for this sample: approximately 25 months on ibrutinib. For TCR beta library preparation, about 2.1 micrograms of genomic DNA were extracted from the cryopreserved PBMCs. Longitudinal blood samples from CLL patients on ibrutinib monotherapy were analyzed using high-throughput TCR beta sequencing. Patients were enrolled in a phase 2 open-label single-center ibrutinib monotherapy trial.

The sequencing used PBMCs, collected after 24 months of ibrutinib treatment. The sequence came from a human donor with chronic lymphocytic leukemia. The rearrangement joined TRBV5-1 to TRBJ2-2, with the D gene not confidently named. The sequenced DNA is TGCGCCAGCAGCTTCCGGGTCTCGAACACCGGGGAGCTGTTTTTT. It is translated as CASSFRVSNTGELFF.